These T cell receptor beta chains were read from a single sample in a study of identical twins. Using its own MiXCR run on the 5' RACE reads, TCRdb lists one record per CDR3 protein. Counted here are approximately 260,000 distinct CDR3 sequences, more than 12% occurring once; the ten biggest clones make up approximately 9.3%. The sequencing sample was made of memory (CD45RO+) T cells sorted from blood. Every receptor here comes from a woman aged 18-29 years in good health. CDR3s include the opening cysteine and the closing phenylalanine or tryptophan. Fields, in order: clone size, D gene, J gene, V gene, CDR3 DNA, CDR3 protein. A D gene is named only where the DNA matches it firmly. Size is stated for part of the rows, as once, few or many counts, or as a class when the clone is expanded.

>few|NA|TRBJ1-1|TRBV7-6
TGTGCCAGCAGCTCTTTGGGGCGGGGGTACACTGAAGCTTTCTTT
CASSSLGRGYTEAFF
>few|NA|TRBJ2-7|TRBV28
TGTGCCAGCAGTTCTTCCGGGACCGCAACATCCTACGAGCAGTACTTC
CASSSSGTATSYEQYF
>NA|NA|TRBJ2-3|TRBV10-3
TGTGCCATCAGAAGGACAGATAGCACAGATACGCAGTATTTT
CAIRRTDSTDTQYF
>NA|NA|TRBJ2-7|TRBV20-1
TGCAGTGCGAAAATGGGAATTGAACGATACGAGCAGTACTTC
CSAKMGIERYEQYF
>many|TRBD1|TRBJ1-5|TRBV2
TGTGCCAGCAGTGGGGACAGGGGTGTAGTCAATCAGCCCCAGCATTTT
CASSGDRGVVNQPQHF
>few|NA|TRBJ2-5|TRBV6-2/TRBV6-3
TGTGCCAGCAGCCGACACATCCAAGAGACCCAGTACTTC
CASSRHIQETQYF
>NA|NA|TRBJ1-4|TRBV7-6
TGTGCCAGCAGCCTCGGGAGCTTTAGTGAAAAACTGTTTTTT
CASSLGSFSEKLFF
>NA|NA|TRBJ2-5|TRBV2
TGTGCCAGCAAGGCGGGGGCGCAAGAGACCCAGTACTTC
CASKAGAQETQYF
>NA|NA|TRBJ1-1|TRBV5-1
TGCGCCAGCAGCTTAAGGGGCCATGTGAACACTGAAGCTTTCTTT
CASSLRGHVNTEAFF
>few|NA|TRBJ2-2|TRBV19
TGTGCCAGTAGTACACAGGGTTTCGGGGAGCTGTTTTTT
CASSTQGFGELFF
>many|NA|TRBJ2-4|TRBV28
TGTGCCAGCAGTTTAGGACAAATAGCCAAAAACATTCAGTACTTC
CASSLGQIAKNIQYF
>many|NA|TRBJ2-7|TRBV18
TGTGCCAGCTCACCATCCAACGAGCAGTACTTC
CASSPSNEQYF
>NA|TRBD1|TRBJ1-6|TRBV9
TGTGCCAGCAGCCCCCGGGACAGGGTGAATTCACCCCTCCACTTT
CASSPRDRVNSPLHF
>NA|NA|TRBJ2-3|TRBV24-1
TGTGCCACCAGTGAAACGGGATACACAGATACGCAGTATTTT
CATSETGYTDTQYF
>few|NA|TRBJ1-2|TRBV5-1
TGCGCCAGCAGCTTGGACAGCAAGAGGGGTTATGGCTACACCTTC
CASSLDSKRGYGYTF
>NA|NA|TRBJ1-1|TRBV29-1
TGCAGCGTTGAAGAGGGCGTGAACACTGAAGCTTTCTTT
CSVEEGVNTEAFF
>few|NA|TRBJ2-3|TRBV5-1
TGCGCCAGCAGCGCTTTACCAGCGGAGAGCACAGATACGCAGTATTTT
CASSALPAESTDTQYF
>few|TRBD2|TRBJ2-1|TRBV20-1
TGCAGTGCTATAGGACTAGCGGGGATCAATGAGCAGTTCTTC
CSAIGLAGINEQFF
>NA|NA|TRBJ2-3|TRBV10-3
TGTGCCATCAGTGAGTTGGCGCCCACCGACCTATTGCCGCAGTATTTT
CAISELAPTDLLPQYF
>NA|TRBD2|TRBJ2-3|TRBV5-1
TGCGCCAGCAGCACTCAAGGAGCGGGGCCCCCAGATACGCAGTATTTT
CASSTQGAGPPDTQYF
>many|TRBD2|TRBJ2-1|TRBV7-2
TGTGCCAGCAGCCGGTTTTTAGGAGCGGGAAACAATGAGCAGTTCTTC
CASSRFLGAGNNEQFF